This entry is about one T cell receptor (beta chain). Its antigen remains undetermined. Per-nucleotide qualities are absent, and no much larger clonotype sits a single base away. The data were obtained in a study of T cell responses to AZD1222 COVID-19 vaccine (dated by TCRdb to about 2021). For the wider study: AZD1222 recipients whose second dose came at about 4 weeks and those whose second dose came at about 12 weeks were combined into one group, since spike-specific TCR depth and breadth did not differ between the two schedules. Trial participants were enrolled into age subgroups of 18-55, 56-69 and 70-plus years, which contained approximately 150, 28 and 58 TCR-sequenced participants, respectively. TCR sequencing was performed for more than 230 trial participants, of whom about 210 were given two doses of AZD1222 and approximately 25 were given two doses of MenACWY control vaccine. Broad study findings and their caveats: The 56-69-year group was small, and its depth increase did not reach significance, likely because of low power. The vaccine-associated CD4 TCRs covered the entire spike protein, and the dominant responses fell in regions 160-218 and 743-854. Conclusions about previously exposed vaccinees are limited, since just 5 to 7 AZD1222 recipients were seropositive for SARS-CoV-2 at baseline. Because no day 14 peak-response samples were available, repertoires were characterized only after the peak T cell response. Spike-specific TCR breadth and depth rose significantly after two AZD1222 doses compared with day 0 and with MenACWY recipients. Reportedly, close to half of the unique spike-specific TCRs recognized epitopes lying outside the regions that are mutated in the B.1.351 and B.1.1.7 variants. Participants were mostly white British, with more females than males. The authors suggested clonal diversity may have been underestimated.

The CDR3 regions of human TCRbeta chains were subjected to immunosequencing. The authors' pipeline ran thus. TCRs in the repertoires were compared against a reference library of SARS-CoV-2-specific TCRs that had been generated with the MIRA antigen-specificity platform. Breadth meant the fraction of unique TCRs that were SARS-CoV-2-associated, whereas depth meant the fraction of total T cells that were SARS-CoV-2-associated. Using the MIRA data, each spike-specific TCR was assigned both to the spike region to which the TCR was reactive and to a CD4 or CD8 class. Log10-transformed breadth and depth values were compared by one-way ANOVA with Sidak's multiple comparisons tests. The table comes from immuneACCESS by way of TCRdb, which keeps in-frame sequences with V and J called. Part of the clones is missing from these tables; in studies checked, under half for an unresolved V gene and the rest for unknown reasons. V and J calls and clone size are those listed in that table; D and trimming were worked out from the DNA. The sample records approximately 90,000 clones, roughly 92% of which are singletons. The ten largest clones take up over 9.5% of the sample.

The intended sense of this specimen's time point label: baseline before first vaccination. The vaccinee samples were drawn from two UK trials, COV001 and COV002, one of which was a single-blind randomized controlled phase 2/3 trial testing AZD1222 (ChAdOx1 nCoV-19) in healthy adults. For TCRbeta chain sequencing, PBMC samples were collected from trial participants at day 0 and at day 28 after the second dose. Here the sequenced sample was peripheral blood, taken on day 0 of AZD1222 vaccination. The sequence came from an adult in good health.

Read as DNA, the sequence is TGTGCCAGCTCACCACTTAAGGTGTCGGGCTACACCTTC. Its amino acids are CASSPLKVSGYTF. The chain is made from TRBV18 and TRBJ1-2; the D gene is not confidently resolved. Reading from cysteine to phenylalanine, the CDR3 counts 13 amino acids. The DNA shown is the 39-base CDR3, in frame from base 1. According to the germline V gene, CDR1 reads KGHSH and CDR2 reads LQKENI. V drops 1 base and J drops 8 bases, leaving 11 bases in between.